This T cell receptor (beta chain) comes out of a study of identical twins. Overall study findings and caveats: Insertions were fewer in abundant cord blood beta clonotypes, whereas memory repertoires showed none of this pattern. Zero-insertion findings could be partly confounded by invariant cells (MAIT and iNKT cells). Excess low generation probability was seen in twin-shared out-of-frame alpha sequences.

TCRdb reanalysed the 5' RACE reads using MiXCR and keeps one entry per CDR3 protein. The profile shows some 240,000 distinct CDR3 sequences, about 10% of them singletons. Comments on this clonotype: Its specificity is not known.

This CDR3 contains 16 residues. CDR1 and CDR2 (germline): KGHSH, LQKENI. V was trimmed by 3 bases and J by 3 bases, leaving 16 bases between them. The TCR originated in a man between 50 and 59 years old in good health. The sequenced sample was memory T cells sorted from blood. V and J are TRBV18 and TRBJ2-3; D is perhaps TRBD1 or TRBD2 (5 bases each). The CDR3 coding sequence is TGTGCCAGCTCACCCGGGGACCTTAAAGTGACAGATACGCAGTATTTT. Translation: CASSPGDLKVTDTQYF.